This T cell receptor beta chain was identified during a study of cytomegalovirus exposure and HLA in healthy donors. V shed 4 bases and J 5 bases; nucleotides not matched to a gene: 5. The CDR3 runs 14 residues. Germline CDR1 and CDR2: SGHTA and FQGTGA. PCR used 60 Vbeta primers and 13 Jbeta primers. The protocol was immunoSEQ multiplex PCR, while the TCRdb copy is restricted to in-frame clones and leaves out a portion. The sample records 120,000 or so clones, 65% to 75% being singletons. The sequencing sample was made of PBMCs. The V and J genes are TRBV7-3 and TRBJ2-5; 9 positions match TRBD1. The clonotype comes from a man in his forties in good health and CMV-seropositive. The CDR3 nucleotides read TGTGCCAGCAGCTCAACAGGGGGCAGTGAGACCCAGTACTTC. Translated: CASSSTGGSETQYF. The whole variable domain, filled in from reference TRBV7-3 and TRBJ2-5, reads GAGVSQTPSNKVTEKGKYVELRCDPISGHTALYWYRQSLGQGPEFLIYFQGTGAADDSGLPNDRFFAVRPEGSVSTLKIQRTERGDSAVYLCASSSTGGSETQYFGPGTRLLVL.